These 23 T cell receptor beta chains share one sample of origin, sequenced in a study of metastatic and nonmetastatic thyroid tumors. TCRdb reanalyzed the PCR reads with MiXCR. The sample comprises some 36,000 clones, about a sixth of which are singletons, and 6.2% rests with the top ten. Before thyroid surgery, none of the patients had received any treatment. The sample was blood. These TCRs come from a male donor with papillary thyroid cancer or a benign thyroid nodule (not recorded which). Some clones in this sample may be carry-over from other donors' samples.

This clone was counted at least ten times. The rearrangement joins TRBV9 to TRBJ1-6; D might be TRBD1 (6 bases). The V end was cut by 0 bases, the J end by 6 bases, with 13 bases between. This CDR3 contains 16 residues. CDR1 is SGDLS and CDR2 is YYNGEE in the germline V gene. CDR3 in amino acids: CASSVEGGFGNSPLHF. CDR3 sequence (DNA): TGTGCCAGCAGCGTAGAGGGGGGGTTTGGTAATTCACCCCTCCACTTT. Based on the CDR3 plus reference TRBV9 and TRBJ1-6, the full variable domain is DSGVTQTPKHLITATGQRVTLRCSPRSGDLSVYWYQQSLDQGLQFLIQYYNGEERAKGNILERFSAQQFPDLHSELNLSSLELGDSALYFCASSVEGGFGNSPLHFGNGTRLTVT.

There are many counts of this clone. V and J are TRBV9 and TRBJ1-4; 8 nucleotides line up with TRBD1. The CDR3 covers 15 residues. V lost 2 bases and J lost 5; bases outside the gene matches: 5. Germline V CDR1 and CDR2: SGDLS, YYNGEE. CDR3 sequence reads: CASSVGTGENEKLFF. Here the CDR3 DNA reads TGTGCCAGCAGCGTTGGGACAGGAGAGAATGAAAAACTGTTTTTT.

The CDR3 loop reads CSARSCWHNSYEQYF. For the CDR3, the DNA is TGCAGTGCTAGGTCCTGCTGGCACAATTCCTACGAGCAGTACTTC. This rearrangement joins TRBV20-1 to TRBJ2-7; no clear D. V lost 3 bases, J lost 1 base, and 16 bases lay in between. The CDR3 runs 15 residues. Germline CDR1 and CDR2: DFQATT and SNEGSKA (reference sequence).

Worth noting for this clone: One end of the junction does not line up with germline, which may come from a read error. This rearrangement joins TRBV6-1 to TRBJ1-1; 7 nucleotides match TRBD1. Germline values: CDR1 MNHNS, CDR2 SASEGT. The CDR3 runs 14 residues. The CDR3 DNA sequence: TGTGCCGGCAGGGTGACAGGGAAGAACACTGAAGCTTTCTTT. Its protein is CAGRVTGKNTEAFF.

This clone was counted ten times or more. The chain combines TRBV27 with TRBJ1-2; a weak D match, TRBD1 (6 bases). CDR3 length equals 13 residues. The germline V and J ends were trimmed by 10 bases and 4 bases, with 16 bases remaining between them. Looked up from germline, CDR1 is MNHEY and CDR2 is SMNVEV (reference sequence). The CDR3 DNA reads as TGTGCCAACGATTCAGGGGATGGCTATGGCTACACCTTC. Translated: CANDSGDGYGYTF.

The V and J genes are TRBV9 and TRBJ2-1; 7 nucleotides agree with TRBD1. Trimming took 3 bases from V and 5 from J; bases not matched to a gene: 11. The CDR3 loop spans 16 amino acids. Germline CDR1 reads SGDLS; CDR2 reads YYNGEE. In nucleotides, the CDR3 is TGTGCCAGCAGCGGGCCCGACGGGACAGAGGACAATGAGCAGTTCTTC. Its protein is CASSGPDGTEDNEQFF.

This clone was recorded a few times. The CDR3 here is CAISESGSLEQYF. The CDR3 nucleotides are TGTGCCATCAGTGAGTCGGGGAGTCTCGAGCAGTACTTC. The J gene is TRBJ2-7, the V gene TRBV10-3; a weak D match, TRBD2 (5 bases). Germline-derived CDR1 and CDR2 are ENHRY and SYGVKD. The CDR3 consists of 13 residues. V was pared by 0 bases and J by 6 bases, with 9 bases between.

This clone turned up a few times. Given a much more abundant clone one base away, this may be a read error. CDR3 in DNA: TGTGCCATCAGTGATTTATTCCCCAAGCAGTACTTC. Translation gives CAISDLFPKQYF. The chain links TRBV10-3 to TRBJ2-7, with no clear D. CDR1 is ENHRY and CDR2 is SYGVKD in the germline V gene. V gave up 3 bases and J gave up 8 bases, with 11 bases separating them. CDR3 length equals 12 residues.

This clone was detected a few times. The chain employs TRBV4-1 and TRBJ2-2; D uncertain. Trimming left V 0 bases short and J 4 bases short, with 12 bases between. CDR3 length equals 16 residues. Germline values: CDR1 MGHRA, CDR2 YSYEKL. CDR3 region: CASSQDGEFGTGELFF. CDR3 sequence (DNA): TGCGCCAGCAGCCAAGACGGAGAGTTTGGCACCGGGGAGCTGTTTTTT.

On this clone: The junction shows a germline mismatch at one end, possibly a read error. The chain has TRBV4-2 and TRBJ1-1, with 12 bases that match TRBD1. Germline V lookup: CDR1 LGHNA, CDR2 YNFKEQ. The CDR3 consists of 17 residues. CDR3 amino acids: CDSSHPGQGAVNTEAFF. CDR3 nucleotide sequence: TGTGACAGCAGCCACCCGGGACAGGGGGCTGTGAACACTGAAGCTTTCTTT.

In this sample, this clone turned up many times. V and J are TRBV29-1 and TRBJ1-2, with D possibly being TRBD1 (5 bases). The length of the CDR3 is 10 residues. Germline V gives CDR1 SQVTM, CDR2 ANQGSEA. Trimming shortened V by 7 bases and J by 8 bases, and 11 bases separated the two germline ends. CDR3 bases: TGCAGCGCCGAAGAGGGGGGCTACACCTTC. Encoded protein: CSAEEGGYTF.

Written as DNA, the CDR3 is TGCGCCAGCAGCCAAGAGGACCGGGCGGGAAACACCATATATTTT. Amino acid sequence: CASSQEDRAGNTIYF. J is TRBJ1-3 and V is TRBV4-1; D not certain. The CDR3 totals 15 residues. With 0 bases removed from V and 4 bases from J, the gap between germline ends came to 10 bases. The germline gives CDR1 MGHRA, CDR2 YSYEKL.

The chain is built from TRBV20-1 and TRBJ2-2; tentatively, D is TRBD1 (5 bases). The CDR3 spans 15 residues. V lost 2 bases and J lost 4, with 14 bases in between. Germline V gene data show CDR1 as DFQATT and CDR2 as SNEGSKA (reference sequence). This chain's CDR3 is CSARRALGLTGELFF. DNA for the CDR3: TGCAGTGCTAGAAGGGCGTTGGGGCTCACCGGGGAGCTGTTTTTT.

Concerning this clone itself: A read error may be the cause here, since a much bigger clone is one base away. This chain joins TRBV7-9 and TRBJ2-7; D tentatively reads TRBD1 or TRBD2 (5 bases each). Trimming left V 9 bases short and J 3 bases short, with 18 bases between. Per germline, CDR1 SEHNR and CDR2 FQNEAQ (reference sequence). The CDR3 runs to 14 residues. As DNA, the CDR3 is TGTGCCAGTAGTATAGGAGGAGGACACTACGAGCAGTACTTC. This translates into CASSIGGGHYEQYF. Full variable domain (missing parts from reference TRBV7-9 and TRBJ2-7): DTGVSQNPRHKITKRGQNVTFRCDPISEHNRLYWYRQTLGQGPEFLTYFQNEAQLEKSRLLSDRFSAERPKGSFSTLEIQRTEQGDSAMYLCASSIGGGHYEQYFGPGTRLTVT.

The CDR3 bases are TGTGCCAGCAGACCCGTAGCGGGGGCTACAGACGAGCAGTACTTC. Translating gives CASRPVAGATDEQYF. The chain uses TRBV7-6 and TRBJ2-7; 9 bases are shared with TRBD2. The CDR3 runs to 15 residues. J gave up 5 bases and V 6 bases, and 11 bases lay outside the gene matches. Germline V gene data show CDR1 as SGHVS and CDR2 as FNYEAQ.

This clone is medium-sized (0.01 to 0.1%). The chain joins TRBV12-3 or TRBV12-4 to TRBJ2-7, with TRBD2 matching 8 bases. The V segment lost 3 bases and the J segment 0 bases; nucleotides outside the gene matches: 13. The CDR3 consists of 18 residues. CDR3 sequence reads: CASSFFLGGAGDSYEQYF. The CDR3 DNA is TGTGCCAGCAGTTTCTTCTTAGGGGGAGCGGGAGACTCCTACGAGCAGTACTTC.

This clone was counted between two and nine times. The chain carries TRBV6-2 or TRBV6-3 and TRBJ2-7; D not certain. Trimming removed 6 bases at V and 7 bases at J, with 22 bases between. Per the germline V gene, CDR1 is MNHEY and CDR2 is SVGEGT. The CDR3 is 15 residues long. CDR3 in amino acids: CASSYQALTLHEQYF. CDR3 in DNA: TGTGCCAGCAGCTACCAGGCTTTGACGTTACATGAGCAGTACTTC.

There are many counts of this clone. CDR3 residues: CASSQDLPYEQYF. In DNA, the CDR3 is TGCGCCAGCAGCCAAGATCTTCCCTACGAGCAGTACTTC. V gene TRBV4-1 combines with J gene TRBJ2-7, with D hard to call. Germline values: CDR1 MGHRA, CDR2 YSYEKL. V lost 0 bases and J 2 bases, leaving 5 bases between the germline ends. This CDR3 comprises 13 residues.

This clone was seen at least ten times. The chain recombines TRBV3-1 with TRBJ2-7, with D tentatively TRBD1 (5 bases). CDR1 and CDR2 (germline): LGHDT, YNNKEL (reference sequence). The CDR3 contains 14 residues. V was shortened by 1 base and J by 2 bases, with 9 bases between the two germline ends. The CDR3: CASSQGTRTYEQYF. CDR3 sequence (DNA): TGTGCCAGCAGCCAAGGGACACGAACCTACGAGCAGTACTTC.

This clone was detected many times. This chain uses TRBV5-5 with TRBJ2-3, with D tentatively TRBD1 (6 bases). Trimming cost V 4 bases and J 2 bases, with 14 bases left between them. Germline values: CDR1 SGHKS, CDR2 YYEKEE (reference sequence). The length of the CDR3 is 15 residues. For the CDR3, the DNA is TGTGCCAGCAGCCCGCAAGGGACAACCACAGATACGCAGTATTTT. Translating it yields CASSPQGTTTDTQYF.

This clone was counted only a few times. A much larger clonotype is one base distant, so this may be a read error. V usage is TRBV6-6 and J usage is TRBJ2-3; D is unclear. Trimming cost V 0 bases and J 6 bases, with 10 bases left between them. CDR1 and CDR2 from the germline V gene are MNHNY and SVGAGI (reference sequence). The CDR3 is 14 amino acids. This CDR3 reads CASSYSTYPDTQYF. In nucleotides, the CDR3 is TGTGCCAGCAGTTACTCGACATATCCTGATACGCAGTATTTT.

This clone was counted at least ten times. V usage is TRBV6-1 and J usage is TRBJ2-3, with D maybe TRBD2 (7 bases). V lost 7 bases and J lost 5, with 19 bases in between. Germline CDR1 MNHNS, CDR2 SASEGT. This CDR3 is 15 amino acids long. CDR3 residues: CASNTAGAGEDTQYF. DNA of the CDR3: TGTGCCAGCAATACCGCGGGGGCCGGGGAAGATACGCAGTATTTT.

This clone occurred a few times. The V gene is TRBV5-4, the J gene TRBJ2-4; D might be TRBD1 (5 bases). Germline V gene data show CDR1 as SGHNT and CDR2 as YYREEE (reference sequence). CDR3 size: 12 residues. V dropped 4 bases and J dropped 9 bases, with 11 bases sitting between them. CDR3 in amino acids: CASSVRDSIQYF. DNA for the CDR3: TGTGCCAGCAGCGTTAGAGACAGCATTCAGTACTTC. The whole variable domain, filled in from reference TRBV5-4 and TRBJ2-4, reads ETGVTQSPTHLIKTRGQQVTLRCSSQSGHNTVSWYQQALGQGPQFIFQYYREEENGRGNFPPRFSGLQFPNYSSELNVNALELDDSALYLCASSVRDSIQYFGAGTRLSVL.